This section outlines one T cell receptor beta chain sequence together with its context. Its target is unknown. Data came from immunoSEQ multiplex PCR; TCRdb stores just in-frame clones and leaves some out. The repertoire includes about 49,000 clones, approximately 85% of them detected once, and around 30% sits in the top ten. Focal radiation and CTLA-4 blockade (ipilimumab) were tested in chemo-refractory metastatic non-small-cell lung cancer patients. The data derive from a study of radiotherapy plus CTLA-4 blockade in lung cancer. About the research overall: An objective response was seen in around a sixth of patients, and disease control in just over 30%.

The CDR3 extends over 14 amino acids. CDR1 and CDR2 (germline): SQVTM, ANQGSEA. The V end lost 3 bases, the J end lost 0 bases, and 9 bases lay between the germline ends. Study-level results: In blood, tumor-derived TCR clones expanded after radiotherapy plus ipilimumab. The best predictor of response was reported to be early blood T cell clone dynamics, with interferon-beta.

This receptor was obtained from a human donor with non-small cell lung cancer whose response to radiotherapy plus ipilimumab could not be evaluated. The sequencing used peripheral blood, collected from a patient treated with radiotherapy plus ipilimumab. The chain uses TRBV29-1 and TRBJ2-4, with D possibly matching TRBD2 (6 bases). CDR3 sequence: CSVETRLAKNIQYF. In DNA, the CDR3 is TGCAGCGTTGAGACTAGACTAGCCAAAAACATTCAGTACTTC.